This T cell receptor beta chain was obtained from a study of blood T cell repertoires in COVID-19. Germline CDR1 is MNHEY and CDR2 is SVGAGI. This CDR3 region has 13 residues. Trimming took 6 bases from V and 7 from J, leaving 16 bases between them. How the authors handled the data: How many nucleated cells were present was estimated from reference gene primer amplification. TCRdb's copy holds only in-frame clones and misses some; the assay was immunoSEQ multiplex PCR. V and J calls and clone size are given by that table; D and trimming were obtained from the DNA. The sample records approximately 150,000 clones, approximately 84% being singletons.

The sequence derives from a woman aged 40 to 50 with acute COVID-19. Source material: PBMCs or T cells enriched from blood (not recorded which). This chain uses TRBV6-5 with TRBJ2-7, with D tentatively TRBD2 (5 bases). CDR3 protein: CASSLPGVGEQYF. The DNA for the CDR3 is TGTGCCAGCAGCCTCCCCGGGGTTGGGGAGCAGTACTTC.